This T cell receptor beta chain derives from a study of T cell clones after liver transplantation. In the study overall: Pre-transplant mixed lymphocyte reactions yielded third-party-reactive TCRbeta sequences as comparators for graft-donor-reactive sequences.

Repertoires were generated with immunoSEQ multiplex PCR, while TCRdb's copy carries only in-frame clones and drops some. The sample yields about 9,800 clones, about 72% seen once. Sequences were derived from CD8+ T cells from blood, sampled at the roughly 16-month timepoint. This TCR came from a human patient who received a liver transplant. Certain T cells may be donor cells from the graft.

The CDR3 coding sequence is TGTGCCACTGGGGACAGATCTTACTATGGCTACACCTTC. Amino acid sequence: CATGDRSYYGYTF. V usage is TRBV6-1 and J usage is TRBJ1-2; 7 bases are a match to TRBD1. Trimming took 10 bases from V and 3 from J; bases not matched to a gene: 8. Germline CDR1 is MNHNS and CDR2 is SASEGT. The CDR3 loop spans 13 amino acids.